Each of the 23 T cell receptor beta chains below was sequenced from the same sample in a study of blood T cell repertoires in COVID-19. Sequencing used immunoSEQ multiplex PCR; TCRdb keeps in-frame clones, though not all of them. The profile covers 150,000 to 200,000 clones, with 85% to 90% appearing a single time and roughly 0.53% taken by the ten largest. Source material: peripheral blood. Every receptor here comes from a man aged 60 to 75 with COVID-19, enrolled during active disease.

The chain combines TRBV6-5 with TRBJ2-2; a possible D gene is TRBD2 (6 bases). The CDR3 loop spans 14 amino acids. Trimming removed 7 bases from V and 2 bases from J, with 11 bases in between. In germline, CDR1 is MNHEY, CDR2 SVGAGI. DNA for the CDR3: TGTGCCAGCACTCGGGGGACCAACACCGGGGAGCTGTTTTTT. It encodes CASTRGTNTGELFF.

This chain joins TRBV5-8 and TRBJ1-1; D gene uncertain. The V end lost 8 bases, the J end lost 1 base, and 12 bases lay between the germline ends. The CDR3 extends over 13 amino acids. Per the germline V gene, CDR1 is SGHTS and CDR2 is YDEGEE. The CDR3 bases are TGTGCCAGTGGCAAGGGAGGGAACACTGAAGCTTTCTTT. Residues: CASGKGGNTEAFF.

A single count supports this clone. The chain couples TRBV20-1 to TRBJ1-2; D is unresolved. Germline V gene sequence: CDR1 DFQATT, CDR2 SNEGSKA (reference sequence). The CDR3 spans 11 residues. With 0 bases removed from V and 10 bases from J, the gap between germline ends came to 9 bases. CDR3 in DNA: TGCAGTGCTAGAGAGACTGGATCCTACACCTTC. Protein: CSARETGSYTF.

The rearrangement joins TRBV10-3 to TRBJ1-4; 8 bases are a match to TRBD1. The trim removed 0 bases at V and 9 bases at J, leaving 6 bases unmatched. CDR3 length: 15 amino acids. Looked up from germline, CDR1 is ENHRY and CDR2 is SYGVKD. In nucleotides, the CDR3 is TGTGCCATCAGTGAGTCTTTCGGGGACAGGAAAAAACTGTTTTTT. Protein: CAISESFGDRKKLFF.

This chain uses TRBV5-5 with TRBJ1-2, with 7 bases lining up with TRBD1. Germline loops: CDR1 SGHKS, CDR2 YYEKEE (reference sequence). The ends lost 2 bases at V and 8 bases at J; junction bases unmatched: 6. The CDR3 sequence is 13 residues long. The DNA for the CDR3 is TGTGCCAGCAGCTTAACAGGGGATATCGGCTACACCTTC. Protein sequence: CASSLTGDIGYTF.

V usage is TRBV3-1 (or the pseudogene TRBV3-2) and J usage is TRBJ2-7, with unresolved D. This CDR3 spans 13 amino acids. V lost 1 base and J lost 6, with 10 bases in between. From germline, CDR1 is LGHDT and CDR2 YNNKEL (reference sequence). This CDR3 reads CASSQVPLGEQYF. Here the CDR3 DNA reads TGTGCCAGCAGCCAAGTACCCCTCGGCGAGCAGTACTTC.

This clone was observed a handful of times. The J gene is TRBJ1-1, the V gene TRBV20-1, with D tentatively TRBD1 (5 bases). Germline values: CDR1 DFQATT, CDR2 SNEGSKA (reference sequence). V lost 5 bases, J lost 7 bases, and 11 bases lay in between. CDR3 length equals 11 residues. CDR3: CSAGRRGEAFF. CDR3 sequence (DNA): TGCAGTGCTGGAAGGAGGGGTGAAGCTTTCTTT.

The rearrangement links TRBV7-2 to TRBJ2-6, with D perhaps TRBD2 (7 bases). The germline V gene encodes CDR1 SGHTA and CDR2 FQGNSA. The CDR3 contains 16 residues. Deletions cut 5 bases from V and 0 bases from J, with 11 bases between. The CDR3 region is CASSRGGSSGANVLTF. The CDR3 DNA reads as TGTGCCAGCAGCAGGGGGGGGAGCTCTGGGGCCAACGTCCTGACTTTC.

The rearrangement uses TRBV11-2 and TRBJ1-3; D is perhaps TRBD1 (5 bases). Trimming left V 5 bases short and J 0 bases short, with 20 bases between. The CDR3 sequence is 18 residues long. Germline CDR1 reads SGHAT; CDR2 reads FQNNGV. CDR3 in DNA: TGTGCCAGCAGCCCCCGTGGCACAGGACCGAGCTCTGGAAACACCATATATTTT. It encodes CASSPRGTGPSSGNTIYF.

V usage is TRBV7-2 and J usage is TRBJ2-7; TRBD1 matches at 12 bases. CDR1 is SGHTA, CDR2 FQGNSA, per germline. This CDR3 has 15 amino acids. Losses at the gene ends were 3 bases for V and 6 bases for J; bases not matched to a gene: 6. This chain's CDR3 is CASSFPRGQGAEQYF. CDR3 bases: TGTGCCAGCAGCTTCCCCAGGGGACAGGGGGCCGAGCAGTACTTC. The full variable domain, rest sourced from reference TRBV7-2 and TRBJ2-7, is GAGVSQSPSNKVTEKGKDVELRCDPISGHTALYWYRQSLGQGLEFLIYFQGNSAPDKSGLPSDRFSAERTGGSVSTLTIQRTQQEDSAVYLCASSFPRGQGAEQYFGPGTRLTVT.

This sequence joins TRBV19 and TRBJ1-4; D not resolved. CDR1 and CDR2 from the germline V gene are LNHDA and SQIVND (reference sequence). Trimming pared 3 bases from V and 6 bases from J, leaving 2 bases between. This CDR3 contains 11 residues. The CDR3 coding sequence is TGTGCCAGTAGTATCTATGAAAAACTGTTTTTT. It yields the protein CASSIYEKLFF.

This clone was seen more than once but under ten times. This chain links TRBV7-8 with TRBJ1-5; perhaps TRBD1 as D (6 bases). The CDR3 length is 17 residues. Germline assignment: CDR1 SGHVS and CDR2 FQNEAQ. The germline V and J ends were trimmed by 4 bases and 5 bases, with 21 bases remaining between them. This chain's CDR3 is CASSYAGGGTIYQPQHF. The DNA for the CDR3 is TGTGCCAGCAGCTACGCGGGAGGGGGGACGATTTATCAGCCCCAGCATTTT.

The rearrangement joins TRBV27 to TRBJ2-5; TRBD2 aligns across 9 bases. V trimming: 8 bases; J trimming: 5 bases; junction bases outside the gene matches: 12. The CDR3 covers 15 residues. Germline CDR1 is MNHEY and CDR2 is SMNVEV (reference sequence). CDR3 loop: CASASWREGRETQYF. CDR3 nucleotide sequence: TGTGCCAGCGCAAGCTGGCGGGAGGGCCGGGAGACCCAGTACTTC.

The V call is TRBV19, the J call TRBJ1-6, with 8 bases identical to TRBD1. The CDR3 covers 17 residues. With 6 bases clipped from V and 5 bases from J, the junction kept 12 bases outside the gene matches. The germline V gene encodes CDR1 LNHDA and CDR2 SQIVND (reference sequence). CDR3: CASSTAGLTGDNSPLHF. CDR3 nucleotide sequence: TGTGCCAGTAGCACCGCCGGACTGACAGGGGATAATTCACCCCTCCACTTT.

This chain links TRBV7-2 with TRBJ2-5; 14 bases align to TRBD2. This CDR3 region has 18 residues. Unmatched junction bases numbered 8, after V lost 3 bases and J lost 2 bases. Germline V CDR1 and CDR2: SGHTA, FQGNSA. The CDR3 here is CASSLGLAGAGSQETQYF. The CDR3 DNA is TGTGCCAGCAGCTTGGGACTAGCGGGGGCCGGTTCGCAAGAGACCCAGTACTTC.

CDR3 residues: CASSYRGGNQPQHF. The CDR3 nucleotides read TGTGCCAGCAGTTACAGGGGTGGTAATCAGCCCCAGCATTTT. V and J are TRBV6-2 or TRBV6-3 and TRBJ1-5; maybe TRBD1 (5 bases). Deletions cut 2 bases from V and 4 bases from J, with 9 bases between. Germline V gene sequence: CDR1 MNHEY, CDR2 SVGEGT. This CDR3 has 14 residues.

The chain joins TRBV2 to TRBJ1-4, with D uncertain. Trimming pared 7 bases from V and 0 bases from J, leaving 15 bases between. The CDR3 extends over 16 amino acids. Germline V lookup: CDR1 SNHLY, CDR2 FYNNEI. The CDR3 loop reads CASTREQSTTNEKLFF. The CDR3 DNA is TGTGCCAGCACACGGGAACAGTCGACAACTAATGAAAAACTGTTTTTT.

The chain has TRBV30 and TRBJ2-2; a weak D match, TRBD1 (5 bases). The CDR3 has 15 amino acids. Trimming stripped 0 bases from V and 2 bases from J, with 10 bases between. The V gene's germline CDR1 is GTSNPN and CDR2 SVGIG (reference sequence). The CDR3 is CAWSVVGVNTGELFF. The CDR3 DNA reads as TGTGCCTGGAGTGTGGTAGGGGTTAACACCGGGGAGCTGTTTTTT.

This chain joins TRBV7-9 and TRBJ2-3; a weak D match, TRBD2 (5 bases). The V gene's germline CDR1 is SEHNR and CDR2 FQNEAQ (reference sequence). The V gene lost 0 bases and the J gene lost 6 bases, with 7 bases spanning the gap. CDR3 length: 13 amino acids. As DNA, the CDR3 is TGTGCCAGCAGCTTAGCGCGGGTGGATACGCAGTATTTT. This gives the protein CASSLARVDTQYF.

This rearrangement joins TRBV6-5 to TRBJ1-5; no clear D gene. Germline CDR1 reads MNHEY; CDR2 reads SVGAGI. The CDR3 consists of 15 residues. V lost 7 bases and J lost 0, with 13 bases in between. The CDR3 loop is CASKLNRDSNQPQHF. In DNA form, the CDR3 reads TGTGCCAGCAAGTTAAATCGGGATAGCAATCAGCCCCAGCATTTT.

The chain is built from TRBV6-1 and TRBJ1-2; TRBD1 is a possible D gene (5 bases). This CDR3 region has 15 residues. The V gene's germline CDR1 is MNHNS and CDR2 SASEGT. Between the trimmed V and J ends, which lost 3 bases and 0 bases, there was a span of 11 bases. The CDR3 spells CASSDTGLSNYGYTF. The CDR3 bases are TGTGCCAGCAGTGACACAGGCTTATCTAACTATGGCTACACCTTC.

This rearrangement joins TRBV14 to TRBJ1-6, with a possible D match to TRBD1 (5 bases). Germline V gene data show CDR1 as SGHDN and CDR2 as FVKESK. CDR3 length: 15 residues. Trimming pared 5 bases from V and 3 bases from J, leaving 11 bases between. CDR3 coding DNA: TGTGCCAGCAGCGCCCAGGGAGGCTATAATTCACCCCTCCACTTT. This gives the protein CASSAQGGYNSPLHF.

The rearrangement joins TRBV7-8 to TRBJ2-3; 14 bases fit TRBD2. V shed 5 bases, J shed 2 bases, and the junction held 9 bases outside the gene matches. There are 18 residues in the CDR3. CDR1 and CDR2 from the germline V gene are SGHVS and FQNEAQ. The chain's CDR3 is CASSKETGLAGDTDTQYF. CDR3 in DNA: TGTGCCAGCAGCAAAGAGACGGGACTAGCGGGAGACACAGATACGCAGTATTTT.